The 27 T cell receptor beta chains below were found in one sample sequenced in a study of response to subunit inactivated influenza vaccine. In TCRdb, the RT-PCR reads were re-called with MiXCR into one record per CDR3 protein. The sample consists of about 610,000 distinct CDR3 sequences, roughly 15% of them appearing once. The input for sequencing was PBMCs from blood, taken 11 to 12 days after vaccination. The receptors were gathered from a man between 50 and 59 years old who received an inactivated influenza vaccine.

This clonotype has ten or more counts. CDR3 loop: CASSLMGGETQYF. CDR3 sequence (DNA): TGTGCCAGCAGCTTAATGGGGGGGGAGACCCAGTACTTC. The chain carries TRBV5-5 and TRBJ2-5; 7 bases are shared with TRBD2. The CDR3 loop spans 13 amino acids. With V trimmed by 2 bases and J by 5 bases, 3 bases remained unmatched. The germline CDR1 and CDR2 sequences are SGHKS and YYEKEE (reference sequence).

There are a few counts of this clonotype. The chain employs TRBV12-3 or TRBV12-4 and TRBJ2-3; D gene unclear. Trimming removed 10 bases at V and 5 bases at J, with 16 bases between. The CDR3 is made up of 13 amino acids. In DNA, the CDR3 is TGTGCCACCGGCGTTCCCCCGGGAGATACGCAGTATTTT. The encoded protein is CATGVPPGDTQYF.

V and J are TRBV24-1 and TRBJ2-3; D might be TRBD1 or TRBD2, each matching 5 bases. The CDR3 is made up of 16 amino acids. Trimming pared 3 bases from V and 2 bases from J, leaving 14 bases between. Germline-derived CDR1 and CDR2 are KGHDR and SFDVKD. CDR3 DNA sequence: TGTGCCACCAGTGATCCCCGTTGGGACCTCACAGATACGCAGTATTTT. It specifies CATSDPRWDLTDTQYF.

Notes on this clonotype: It is unclear where the CDR3 begins or ends on the DNA, so no DNA is shown, and the CDR3 is as TCRdb lists it. The chain joins TRBV6-5 to TRBJ2-1; the D call TRBD2 from the table was never checked on the DNA. The germline CDR1 and CDR2 sequences are MNHEY and SVGAGI. Counting both end residues, the CDR3 totals 16 amino acids. CDR3 residues: CASSSSSGGPYNEQFF.

This clonotype was observed a handful of times. This chain connects TRBV20-1 to TRBJ2-3; 7 positions match TRBD2. Germline loops: CDR1 DFQATT, CDR2 SNEGSKA (reference sequence). Trimming took 6 bases from V and 2 from J; bases not matched to a gene: 8. The CDR3 is 14 residues long. CDR3 residues: CSARGGGHTDTQYF. As DNA, the CDR3 is TGCAGTGCAAGGGGCGGGGGTCACACAGATACGCAGTATTTT.

This clonotype was observed a few times. The chain combines TRBV3-1 with TRBJ1-4; weak D call: TRBD1 (5 bases). V dropped 0 bases and J dropped 8 bases, with 13 bases sitting between them. CDR1 is LGHDT, CDR2 YNNKEL, per germline (reference sequence). The CDR3 sequence is 15 residues long. The CDR3 is CASSQEEQGREKLFF. CDR3 coding DNA: TGTGCCAGCAGCCAAGAAGAGCAGGGTCGGGAAAAACTGTTTTTT.

On this clonotype itself: A much larger clone differs from this one at a single base, so this may be a read error. The V gene is TRBV3-1, the J gene TRBJ2-7; no definite D call. Germline values: CDR1 LGHDT, CDR2 YNNKEL (reference sequence). Trimming took off 0 bases at V and 3 bases at J, with 3 bases between the two ends. This CDR3 spans 12 amino acids. CDR3 DNA sequence: TGTGCCAGCAGCCAAGACGTCTACGAGCAGTACTTC. It translates to CASSQDVYEQYF.

The gene calls are TRBV5-1 and TRBJ2-7; 8 nucleotides align to TRBD2. This CDR3 has 13 residues. Germline lookup yields CDR1 SGHRS and CDR2 YFSETQ. J lost 7 bases, V lost 4 bases, and 7 bases had no gene match. The CDR3 is CASSPGVAGEQYF. CDR3 nucleotides: TGCGCCAGCAGCCCCGGGGTAGCGGGGGAGCAGTACTTC.

This clonotype was observed a handful of times. This rearrangement joins TRBV7-8 to TRBJ1-2; D not resolved. The germline gives CDR1 SGHVS, CDR2 FQNEAQ. This CDR3 comprises 14 residues. V gave up 0 bases and J gave up 8 bases, with 13 bases separating them. CDR3 sequence reads: CASSLAGQPGGYTF. CDR3 in DNA: TGTGCCAGCAGCTTAGCGGGCCAGCCCGGAGGCTACACCTTC.

This clonotype turned up a few times. The J gene is TRBJ2-5, the V gene TRBV10-3, with TRBD2 identical over 10 bases. The germline V gene encodes CDR1 ENHRY and CDR2 SYGVKD. CDR3 size: 17 residues. V shed 0 bases and J 3 bases; nucleotides not matched to a gene: 7. CDR3 DNA: TGTGCCATCAGTGAGTCGCCGGGGACTAGCGCAAAAGAGACCCAGTACTTC. Its protein product is CAISESPGTSAKETQYF.

This clonotype came up a few times. The V call is TRBV3-1, the J call TRBJ2-7; 8 bases map to TRBD2. Germline CDR1 is LGHDT and CDR2 is YNNKEL (reference sequence). Trimming cost V 4 bases and J 12 bases; bases outside gene matches: 8. The CDR3 sequence is 12 residues long. The CDR3 here is CASSRPSGLMYF. The CDR3 DNA sequence: TGTGCCAGCAGCCGACCTAGCGGGCTCATGTACTTC.

The chain links TRBV28 to TRBJ2-5, with 7 bases fitting TRBD1. J lost 13 bases, V lost 5 bases, and 10 bases had no gene match. The germline CDR1 and CDR2 sequences are MDHEN and SYDVKM. The CDR3 is 12 residues long. CDR3 sequence (DNA): TGTGCCAGCAGTCTCGACAGGGTGTTTTTGTACTTC. Translated, it gives CASSLDRVFLYF.

The chain carries TRBV28 and TRBJ1-5; the D is unclear. V lost 7 bases and J 3 bases, leaving 13 bases between the germline ends. The CDR3 is 14 amino acids. The germline V gene encodes CDR1 MDHEN and CDR2 SYDVKM. The chain's CDR3 is CASMTMSNNQPQHF. The CDR3 DNA reads TGTGCCAGCATGACTATGTCAAACAATCAGCCCCAGCATTTT.

This clonotype occurred a few times. This chain uses TRBV20-1 with TRBJ1-5; 7 bases map to TRBD1. The CDR3 length is 13 residues. V lost 7 bases to trimming and J lost 2 bases; unmatched junction nucleotides: 5. From germline, CDR1 is DFQATT and CDR2 SNEGSKA (reference sequence). The CDR3 bases are TGCAGTGTCGCAGGGGGGGGCAATCAGCCCCAGCATTTT. Protein sequence: CSVAGGGNQPQHF.

The rearrangement joins TRBV4-3 to TRBJ2-2; D gene unclear. The germline V gene has CDR1 LGHNA and CDR2 YSLEER. The germline V and J ends were trimmed by 0 bases and 5 bases, with 16 bases remaining between them. CDR3 size: 17 residues. The CDR3: CASSQDFVGIRTGELFF. CDR3 DNA sequence: TGCGCCAGCAGCCAAGATTTCGTGGGAATTCGGACCGGGGAGCTGTTTTTT.

The sample holds a few counts of this clonotype. The rearrangement uses TRBV6-5 and TRBJ2-7, with unresolved D. Per germline, CDR1 MNHEY and CDR2 SVGAGI. V was cut by 2 bases and J by 0 bases, with 11 bases left in between. The CDR3 is 15 amino acids. CDR3 loop: CASSYALSLSYEQYF. CDR3 bases: TGTGCCAGCAGTTACGCCCTATCACTCTCCTACGAGCAGTACTTC.

This clonotype appeared a few times. The V call is TRBV20-1, the J call TRBJ2-7, with D possibly matching TRBD2 (6 bases). V lost 5 bases and J lost 0, with 14 bases in between. CDR1 is DFQATT and CDR2 is SNEGSKA in the germline V gene (reference sequence). CDR3 length: 14 residues. The CDR3 here is CSAQRGTYSYEQYF. The DNA of the CDR3 is TGCAGTGCTCAGCGCGGGACTTACTCCTACGAGCAGTACTTC.

This clonotype was detected ten times or more. The rearrangement joins TRBV28 to TRBJ2-2, with D perhaps TRBD1 (7 bases). V was trimmed by 6 bases and J by 4 bases, leaving 15 bases between them. This CDR3 contains 15 residues. The germline CDR1 and CDR2 sequences are MDHEN and SYDVKM. The CDR3 sequence: CASSSDRRGTGELFF. The CDR3 bases are TGTGCCAGCAGCTCGGACAGGAGGGGCACCGGGGAGCTGTTTTTT.

This clonotype was picked up one time. This chain links TRBV4-1 with TRBJ2-1; 10 bases fit TRBD2. This CDR3 spans 15 amino acids. The germline V gene has CDR1 MGHRA and CDR2 YSYEKL. V lost 2 bases and J lost 6; bases outside the gene matches: 4. The CDR3 here is CASSQLAGVSNEQFF. The CDR3 DNA follows: TGCGCCAGCAGCCAACTAGCGGGGGTCAGCAATGAGCAGTTCTTC.

This chain joins TRBV20-1 and TRBJ1-5; 8 positions match TRBD1. The trim removed 4 bases at V and 4 bases at J, leaving 9 bases unmatched. The germline V gene has CDR1 DFQATT and CDR2 SNEGSKA (reference sequence). The CDR3 sequence is 15 residues long. CDR3 in DNA: TGCAGTGCTATTCTAACAGGGGGGTTGAATCAGCCCCAGCATTTT. It specifies CSAILTGGLNQPQHF.

The V gene is TRBV9, the J gene TRBJ2-1; TRBD2 matches 9 bases. Unmatched junction bases numbered 7, after V lost 0 bases and J lost 9 bases. This CDR3 comprises 15 residues. Germline lookup yields CDR1 SGDLS and CDR2 YYNGEE. CDR3 region: CASSVVGGRGGEQFF. In nucleotides, the CDR3 is TGTGCCAGCAGCGTAGTAGGCGGGAGGGGCGGTGAGCAGTTCTTC.

This clonotype came up many times. CDR3 coding DNA: TGTGCCAGCAGCATTCCGGGACAGGGTTTGTACAATGAGCAGTTCTTC. This sequence encodes CASSIPGQGLYNEQFF. The chain joins TRBV5-6 to TRBJ2-1, with 9 bases identical to TRBD1. This CDR3 spans 16 amino acids. Per the germline V gene, CDR1 is SGHDT and CDR2 is YYEEEE. Trimming cost V 4 bases and J 4 bases; bases outside gene matches: 9. Filled out from reference TRBV5-6 and TRBJ2-1, the complete variable domain reads DAGVTQSPTHLIKTRGQQVTLRCSPKSGHDTVSWYQQALGQGPQFIFQYYEEEERQRGNFPDRFSGHQFPNYSSELNVNALLLGDSALYLCASSIPGQGLYNEQFFGPGTRLTVL.

This clonotype has only one observation. The germline gene is not matched at one end of the junction; a read error may be the cause. The chain uses TRBV20-1 and TRBJ2-3; possibly TRBD1 for D (6 bases). This CDR3 spans 15 amino acids. Germline V gene lookup returns CDR1 DFQATT and CDR2 SNEGSKA (reference sequence). The CDR3 spells CCARDRTGRPDTQYF. The CDR3 DNA reads as TGCTGTGCTAGAGATAGAACAGGGCGCCCAGATACGCAGTATTTT.

This clonotype was found a few times. The rearrangement links TRBV6-2 or TRBV6-3 to TRBJ2-5; D uncertain. The V end was cut by 11 bases, the J end by 7 bases, with 14 bases between. The CDR3 extends over 11 amino acids. CDR1 and CDR2 (germline): MNHEY, SVGEGT. Here the CDR3 reads CAAQGSGTQYF. The CDR3 region has the DNA TGTGCCGCCCAAGGCTCGGGGACCCAGTACTTC.

To note about this clonotype: A single base separates this from a much larger clone, so it may be a read error. This chain joins TRBV11-1 and TRBJ2-3; 11 bases map to TRBD2. From germline, CDR1 is SGHAT and CDR2 FQDESV (reference sequence). The length of the CDR3 is 17 residues. In DNA form, the CDR3 reads TGTCCCAGCAGCTTAGTACTAGCGGGAGTAGGGGCAGATACGCAGTATTTT. Translating gives CPSSLVLAGVGADTQYF.

The chain is built from TRBV7-9 and TRBJ2-1; 9 bases fit TRBD2. Germline V gene sequence: CDR1 SEHNR, CDR2 FQNEAQ (reference sequence). The V and J ends lost 2 bases and 5 bases, in that order; junction bases with no gene match: 10. The CDR3 loop spans 17 amino acids. The CDR3 DNA reads TGTGCCAGCAGCTTAAGGGGGCTAGCGGGGAGTAACAATGAGCAGTTCTTC. Translated: CASSLRGLAGSNNEQFF.

This clonotype was seen a few times. V and J are TRBV20-1 and TRBJ1-5; tentative D call: TRBD1 (6 bases). Per the germline V gene, CDR1 is DFQATT and CDR2 is SNEGSKA (reference sequence). The CDR3 length is 15 residues. Trimming cost V 6 bases and J 2 bases, with 17 bases left between them. CDR3 loop: CSAPQRGGGNQPQHF. In nucleotides, the CDR3 is TGCAGTGCGCCTCAAAGAGGGGGAGGCAATCAGCCCCAGCATTTT.